This TCR beta chain was retrieved from a study of brain T cells in children with intractable seizures. Time point of the sample: blood from clinic visit 5 months post-surgery; TSC patient then seizure free. Surgery cases with the highest brain T cell transcript signatures were chosen for sequencing. Before surgery, patients took at least one anti-epileptic drug. Germline V gene data show CDR1 as ENHRY and CDR2 as SYGVKD. This CDR3 has 18 residues. Sequencing was performed with immunoSEQ multiplex PCR; in TCRdb, only in-frame clones are kept and a portion is missing. The sample gives a few hundred thousand clones, approximately 93% of which show up once; roughly 5.8% is in the top ten. Of note for this clone: Its antigen is unknown. The junction and the germline gene differ at one end; a read error may be behind it.

General observations from the study: Pre-surgery blood may have been undersampled, hiding some clones.

Sample: peripheral blood, taken about 5 months after surgery. This chain uses TRBV10-3 with TRBJ2-6; possible D gene TRBD2, 7 bases. The sequence was obtained from a boy younger than two with tuberous sclerosis and intractable seizures. The CDR3 sequence is CAICEAGAGGPGANVLTF. In DNA form, the CDR3 reads TGTGCCATCTGTGAGGCGGGGGCGGGCGGGCCAGGGGCCAACGTCCTGACTTTC.